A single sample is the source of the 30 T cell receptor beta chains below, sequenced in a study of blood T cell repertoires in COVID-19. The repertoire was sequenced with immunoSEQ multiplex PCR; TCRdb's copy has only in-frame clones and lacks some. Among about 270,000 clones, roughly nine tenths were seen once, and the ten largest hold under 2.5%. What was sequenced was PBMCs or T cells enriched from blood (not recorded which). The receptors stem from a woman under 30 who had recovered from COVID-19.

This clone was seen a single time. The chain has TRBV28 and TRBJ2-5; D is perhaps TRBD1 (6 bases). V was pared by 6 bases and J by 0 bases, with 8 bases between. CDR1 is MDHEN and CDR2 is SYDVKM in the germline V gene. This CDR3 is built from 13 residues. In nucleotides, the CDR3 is TGTGCCAGCAGCAGGGGCTACCAAGAGACCCAGTACTTC. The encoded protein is CASSRGYQETQYF. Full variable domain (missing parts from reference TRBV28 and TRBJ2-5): DVKVTQSSRYLVKRTGEKVFLECVQDMDHENMFWYRQDPGLGLRLIYFSYDVKMKEKGDIPEGYSVSREKKERFSLILESASTNQTSMYLCASSRGYQETQYFGPGTRLLVL.

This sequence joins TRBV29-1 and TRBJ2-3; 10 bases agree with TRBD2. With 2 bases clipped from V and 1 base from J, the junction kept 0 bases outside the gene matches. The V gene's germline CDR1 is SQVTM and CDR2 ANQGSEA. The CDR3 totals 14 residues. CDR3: CSVETSGGTDTQYF. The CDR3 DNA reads TGCAGCGTTGAAACTAGCGGGGGCACAGATACGCAGTATTTT.

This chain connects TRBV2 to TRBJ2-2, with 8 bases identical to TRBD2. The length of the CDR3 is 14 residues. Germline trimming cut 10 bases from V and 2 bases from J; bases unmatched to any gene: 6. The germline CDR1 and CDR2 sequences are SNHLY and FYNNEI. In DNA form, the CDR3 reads TGTGCCACTGGGCTAGCGGGTAACACCGGGGAGCTGTTTTTT. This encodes CATGLAGNTGELFF.

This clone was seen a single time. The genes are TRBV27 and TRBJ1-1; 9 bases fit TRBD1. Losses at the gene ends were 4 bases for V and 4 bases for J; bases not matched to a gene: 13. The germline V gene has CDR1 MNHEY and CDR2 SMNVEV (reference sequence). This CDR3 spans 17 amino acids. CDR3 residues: CASSSLRTGVSSTEAFF. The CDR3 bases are TGTGCCAGCAGTTCCCTCCGGACAGGGGTTAGTAGCACTGAAGCTTTCTTT.

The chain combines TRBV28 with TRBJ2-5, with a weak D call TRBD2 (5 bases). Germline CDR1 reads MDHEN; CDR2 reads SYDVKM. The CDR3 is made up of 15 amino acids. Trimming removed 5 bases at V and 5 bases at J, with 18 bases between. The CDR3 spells CASSRLGLLGETQYF. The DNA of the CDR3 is TGTGCCAGCAGTCGGCTCGGACTGCTCGGGGAGACCCAGTACTTC. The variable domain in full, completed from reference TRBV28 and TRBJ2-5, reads DVKVTQSSRYLVKRTGEKVFLECVQDMDHENMFWYRQDPGLGLRLIYFSYDVKMKEKGDIPEGYSVSREKKERFSLILESASTNQTSMYLCASSRLGLLGETQYFGPGTRLLVL.

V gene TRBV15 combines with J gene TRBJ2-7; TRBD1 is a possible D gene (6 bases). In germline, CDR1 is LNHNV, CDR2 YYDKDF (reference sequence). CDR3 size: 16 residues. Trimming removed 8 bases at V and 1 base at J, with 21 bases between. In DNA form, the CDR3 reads TGTGCCACCGGTAGACAGGACACATCAGCATCCTACGAGCAGTACTTC. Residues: CATGRQDTSASYEQYF.

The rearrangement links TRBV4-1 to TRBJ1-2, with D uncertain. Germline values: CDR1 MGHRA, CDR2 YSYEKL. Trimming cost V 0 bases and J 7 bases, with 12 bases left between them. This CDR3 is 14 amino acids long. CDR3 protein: CASSQERGPLGYTF. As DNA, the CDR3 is TGCGCCAGCAGCCAAGAGCGGGGTCCCCTTGGCTACACCTTC.

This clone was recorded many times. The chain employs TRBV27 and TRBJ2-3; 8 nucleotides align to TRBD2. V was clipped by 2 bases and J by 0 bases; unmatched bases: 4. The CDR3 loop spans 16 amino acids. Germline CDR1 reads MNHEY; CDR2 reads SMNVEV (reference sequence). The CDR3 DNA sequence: TGTGCCAGCAGTTTAGGAGCGGGGGCGAGCACAGATACGCAGTATTTT. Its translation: CASSLGAGASTDTQYF.

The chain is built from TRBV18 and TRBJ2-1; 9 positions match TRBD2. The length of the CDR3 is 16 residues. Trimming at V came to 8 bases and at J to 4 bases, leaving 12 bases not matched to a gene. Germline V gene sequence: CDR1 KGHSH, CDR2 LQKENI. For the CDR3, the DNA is TGTGCCAGCCGTGACGTAGCGGGGGAGAAATACAATGAGCAGTTCTTC. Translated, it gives CASRDVAGEKYNEQFF. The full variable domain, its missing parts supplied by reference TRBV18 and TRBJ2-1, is NAGVMQNPRHLVRRRGQEARLRCSPMKGHSHVYWYRQLPEEGLKFMVYLQKENIIDESGMPKERFSAEFPKEGPSILRIQQVVRGDSAAYFCASRDVAGEKYNEQFFGPGTRLTVL.

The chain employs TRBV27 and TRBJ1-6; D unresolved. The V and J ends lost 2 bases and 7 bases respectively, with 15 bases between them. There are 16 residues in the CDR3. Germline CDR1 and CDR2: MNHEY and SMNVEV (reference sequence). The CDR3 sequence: CASSLNPAFGNSPLHF. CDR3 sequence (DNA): TGTGCCAGCAGTTTAAACCCCGCTTTCGGGAATTCACCCCTCCACTTT.

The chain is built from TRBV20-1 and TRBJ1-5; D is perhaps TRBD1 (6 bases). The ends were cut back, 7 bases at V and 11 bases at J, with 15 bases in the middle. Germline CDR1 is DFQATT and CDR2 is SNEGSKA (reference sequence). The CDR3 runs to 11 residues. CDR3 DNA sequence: TGCAGTGGGAAACAGGGAAAATCCCAGCATTTT. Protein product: CSGKQGKSQHF.

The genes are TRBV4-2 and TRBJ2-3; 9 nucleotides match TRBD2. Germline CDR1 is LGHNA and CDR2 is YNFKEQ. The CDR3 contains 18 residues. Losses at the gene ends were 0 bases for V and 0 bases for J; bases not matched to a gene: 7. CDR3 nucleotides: TGTGCCAGCAGCCAAGATCCGGGCGGGGGGGTTAGCACAGATACGCAGTATTTT. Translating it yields CASSQDPGGGVSTDTQYF.

CDR3 nucleotide sequence: TGTGCCTGGAGCGGCGGAGGGTTTGACTATGGCTACACCTTC. Its protein is CAWSGGGFDYGYTF. The chain joins TRBV30 to TRBJ1-2; D remains ambiguous. CDR3 size: 14 residues. V lost 3 bases and J 3 bases, leaving 14 bases between the germline ends. CDR1 is GTSNPN and CDR2 is SVGIG in the germline V gene (reference sequence).

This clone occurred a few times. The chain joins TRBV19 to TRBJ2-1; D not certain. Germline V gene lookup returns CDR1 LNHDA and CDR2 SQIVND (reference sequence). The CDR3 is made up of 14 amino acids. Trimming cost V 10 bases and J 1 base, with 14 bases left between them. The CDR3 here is CATNSPPSYNEQFF. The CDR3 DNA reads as TGTGCCACCAACAGCCCCCCGTCCTACAATGAGCAGTTCTTC.

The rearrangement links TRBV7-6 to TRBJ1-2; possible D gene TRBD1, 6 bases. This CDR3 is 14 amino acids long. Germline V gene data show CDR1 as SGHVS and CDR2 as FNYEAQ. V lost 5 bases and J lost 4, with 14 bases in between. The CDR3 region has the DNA TGTGCCAGCAGCAGAACAGGGATCCCCTATGGCTACACCTTC. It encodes CASSRTGIPYGYTF.

The CDR3 loop is CASLEGFTGNTIYF. DNA of the CDR3: TGTGCCAGCCTCGAGGGCTTTACTGGAAACACCATATATTTT. The chain has TRBV11-3 and TRBJ1-3; D is undetermined. CDR1 is SGHNT, CDR2 YENEEA, per germline. CDR3 size: 14 residues. V lost 8 bases, J lost 2 bases, and 13 bases lay in between.

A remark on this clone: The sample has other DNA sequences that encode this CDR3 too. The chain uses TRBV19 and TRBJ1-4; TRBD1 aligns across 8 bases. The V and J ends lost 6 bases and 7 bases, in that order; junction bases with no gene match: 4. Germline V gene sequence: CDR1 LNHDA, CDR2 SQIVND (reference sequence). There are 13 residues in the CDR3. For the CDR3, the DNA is TGTGCCAGTAGCTTTACAGGGGGTGAAAAACTGTTTTTT. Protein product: CASSFTGGEKLFF. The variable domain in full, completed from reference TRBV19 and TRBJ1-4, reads DGGITQSPKYLFRKEGQNVTLSCEQNLNHDAMYWYRQDPGQGLRLIYYSQIVNDFQKGDIAEGYSVSREKKESFPLTVTSAQKNPTAFYLCASSFTGGEKLFFGSGTQLSVL.

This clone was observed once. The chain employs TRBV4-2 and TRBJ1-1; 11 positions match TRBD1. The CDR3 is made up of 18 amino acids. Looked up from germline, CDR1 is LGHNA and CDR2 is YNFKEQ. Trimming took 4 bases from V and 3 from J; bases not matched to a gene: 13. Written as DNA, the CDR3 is TGTGCCAGCAGCCGGTCAGGCGGGGACAGGGGGGCTGACACTGAAGCTTTCTTT. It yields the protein CASSRSGGDRGADTEAFF.

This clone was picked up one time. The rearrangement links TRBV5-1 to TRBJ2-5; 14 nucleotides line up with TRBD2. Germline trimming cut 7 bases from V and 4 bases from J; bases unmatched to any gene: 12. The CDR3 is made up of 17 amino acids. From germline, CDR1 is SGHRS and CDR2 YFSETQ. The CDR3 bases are TGCGCCAGCTCGCGGGGGACTAGCGGGGGCTCCCGAGAGACCCAGTACTTC. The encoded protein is CASSRGTSGGSRETQYF. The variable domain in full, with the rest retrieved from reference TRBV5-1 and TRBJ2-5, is KAGVTQTPRYLIKTRGQQVTLSCSPISGHRSVSWYQQTPGQGLQFLFEYFSETQRNKGNFPGRFSGRQFSNSRSEMNVSTLELGDSALYLCASSRGTSGGSRETQYFGPGTRLLVL.

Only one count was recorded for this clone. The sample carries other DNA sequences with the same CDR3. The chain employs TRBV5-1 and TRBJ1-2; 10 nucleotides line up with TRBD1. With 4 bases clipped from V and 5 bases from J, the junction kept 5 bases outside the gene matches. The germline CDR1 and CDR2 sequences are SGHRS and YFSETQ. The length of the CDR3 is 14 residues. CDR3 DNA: TGCGCCAGCAGCCAAGGACAGGGGGGATATGGCTACACCTTC. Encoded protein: CASSQGQGGYGYTF.

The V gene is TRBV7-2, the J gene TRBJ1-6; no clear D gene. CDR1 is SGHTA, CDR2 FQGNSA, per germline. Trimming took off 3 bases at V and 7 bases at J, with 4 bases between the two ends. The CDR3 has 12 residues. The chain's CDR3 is CASSLRNSPLHF. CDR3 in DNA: TGTGCCAGCAGCTTGAGGAATTCACCCCTCCACTTT. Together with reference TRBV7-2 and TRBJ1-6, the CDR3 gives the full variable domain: GAGVSQSPSNKVTEKGKDVELRCDPISGHTALYWYRQSLGQGLEFLIYFQGNSAPDKSGLPSDRFSAERTGGSVSTLTIQRTQQEDSAVYLCASSLRNSPLHFGNGTRLTVT.

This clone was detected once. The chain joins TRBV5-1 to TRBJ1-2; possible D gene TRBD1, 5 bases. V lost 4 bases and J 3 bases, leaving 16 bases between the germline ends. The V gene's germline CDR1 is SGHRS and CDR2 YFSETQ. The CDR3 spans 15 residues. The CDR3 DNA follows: TGCGCCAGCAGCACGGGGGACGTAGGGCACTATGGCTACACCTTC. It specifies CASSTGDVGHYGYTF.

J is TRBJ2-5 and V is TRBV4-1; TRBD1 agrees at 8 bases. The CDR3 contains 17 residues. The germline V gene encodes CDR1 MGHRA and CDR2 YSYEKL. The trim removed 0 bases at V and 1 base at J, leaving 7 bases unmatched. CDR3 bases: TGCGCCAGCAGCCAAGAAGGGACAGGAGCTCTCCAAGAGACCCAGTACTTC. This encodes CASSQEGTGALQETQYF.

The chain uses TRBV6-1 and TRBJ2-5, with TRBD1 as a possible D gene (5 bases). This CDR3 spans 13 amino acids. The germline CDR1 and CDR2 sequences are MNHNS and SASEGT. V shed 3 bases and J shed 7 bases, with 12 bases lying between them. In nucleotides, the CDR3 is TGTGCCAGCAGTGAGGGGCTATTTCGGACCCAGTACTTC. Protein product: CASSEGLFRTQYF.

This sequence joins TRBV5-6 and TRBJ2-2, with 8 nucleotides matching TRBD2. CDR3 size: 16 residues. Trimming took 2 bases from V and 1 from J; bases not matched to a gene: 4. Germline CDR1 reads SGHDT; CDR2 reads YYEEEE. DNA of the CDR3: TGTGCCAGCAGCTTCCCCAGCGGGGGGAACACCGGGGAGCTGTTTTTT. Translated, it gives CASSFPSGGNTGELFF.

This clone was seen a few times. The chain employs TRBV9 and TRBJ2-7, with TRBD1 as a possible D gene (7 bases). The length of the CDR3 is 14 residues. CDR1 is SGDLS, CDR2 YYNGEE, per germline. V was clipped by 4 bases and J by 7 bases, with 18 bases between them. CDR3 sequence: CASSLQGRGREQYF. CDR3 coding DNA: TGTGCCAGCAGCTTACAGGGGCGGGGAAGGGAGCAGTACTTC.

The CDR3 DNA reads TGTGCCAGCAGTGAACGACAGGGGACACCCCTCCACTTT. Amino acid sequence: CASSERQGTPLHF. The rearrangement links TRBV6-4 to TRBJ1-6; 8 bases are shared with TRBD1. The J segment lost 11 bases and the V segment lost 3 bases, leaving 3 bases of the junction unmatched. CDR1 and CDR2 (germline): MRHNA, SNTAGT. This CDR3 comprises 13 residues.

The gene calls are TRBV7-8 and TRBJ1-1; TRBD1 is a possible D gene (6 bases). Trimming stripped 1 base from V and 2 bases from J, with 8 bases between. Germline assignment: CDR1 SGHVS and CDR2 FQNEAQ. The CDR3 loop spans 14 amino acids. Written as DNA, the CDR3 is TGTGCCAGCAGCTTAGGGACAGAAAACACTGAAGCTTTCTTT. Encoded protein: CASSLGTENTEAFF.

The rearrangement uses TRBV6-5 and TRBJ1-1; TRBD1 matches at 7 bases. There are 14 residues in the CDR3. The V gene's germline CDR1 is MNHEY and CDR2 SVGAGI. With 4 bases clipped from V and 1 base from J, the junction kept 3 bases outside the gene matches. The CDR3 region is CASSSDRWNTEAFF. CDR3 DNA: TGTGCCAGCAGTTCGGACAGGTGGAACACTGAAGCTTTCTTT.

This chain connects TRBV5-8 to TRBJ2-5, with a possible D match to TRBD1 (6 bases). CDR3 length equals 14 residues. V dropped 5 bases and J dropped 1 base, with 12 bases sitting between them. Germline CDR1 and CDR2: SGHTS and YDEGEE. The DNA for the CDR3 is TGTGCCAGCAGAGGACAGCTAAGCCAAGAGACCCAGTACTTC. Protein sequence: CASRGQLSQETQYF.